Each of the 30 T cell receptor beta chains below was sequenced from the same sample in a study of T cell changes during pregnancy in multiple sclerosis. TCRdb's copy holds only in-frame clones and misses some; the assay was immunoSEQ multiplex PCR. The table lists tens of thousands of clones, roughly 89% of them singletons. The source was peripheral blood, collected after pregnancy. Source of these receptors: a female donor in good health, enrolled as a control in a pregnancy study.

V gene TRBV27 combines with J gene TRBJ1-2, with D perhaps TRBD1 (5 bases). Germline-derived CDR1 and CDR2 are MNHEY and SMNVEV (reference sequence). With 5 bases removed from V and 5 bases from J, the gap between germline ends came to 21 bases. This CDR3 comprises 16 residues. The CDR3: CASSPRRVQSDYGYTF. As DNA, the CDR3 is TGTGCCAGCAGTCCCCGCAGGGTACAGTCAGATTATGGCTACACCTTC.

Points on this clone: Its ends do not fully match the called genes, so a read error is possible. This chain connects TRBV5-5 to TRBJ1-6; D perhaps matches TRBD1 (5 bases). In germline, CDR1 is SGHKS, CDR2 YYEKEE (reference sequence). The CDR3 covers 12 residues. The CDR3 protein is CASSSWDFPPLF. CDR3 sequence (DNA): TGTGCCAGCAGCTCCTGGGACTTCCCCCCTCTCTTT. Combining the CDR3 with reference TRBV5-5 and TRBJ1-6 gives the whole variable domain DAGVTQSPTHLIKTRGQQVTLRCSPISGHKSVSWYQQVLGQGPQFIFQYYEKEERGRGNFPDRFSARQFPNYSSELNVNALLLGDSALYLCASSSWDFPPLFGNGTRLTVT.

In its sample, this clone was seen a few times. The V gene is TRBV30, the J gene TRBJ1-1, with TRBD1 matching 8 bases. V shed 8 bases and J 1 base; nucleotides not matched to a gene: 15. In germline, CDR1 is GTSNPN, CDR2 SVGIG (reference sequence). There are 16 residues in the CDR3. In nucleotides, the CDR3 is TGTGCCATGGGGGCCGGACAGGGCACTGAGAACACTGAAGCTTTCTTT. This codes for CAMGAGQGTENTEAFF.

The rearrangement links TRBV7-8 to TRBJ1-6; D not certain. The CDR3 spans 15 residues. Germline CDR1 is SGHVS and CDR2 is FQNEAQ. The V gene lost 5 bases and the J gene lost 4 bases, with 12 bases spanning the gap. CDR3: CASSTRAGYNSPLHF. For the CDR3, the DNA is TGTGCCAGCAGCACCCGCGCCGGGTATAATTCACCCCTCCACTTT.

The chain couples TRBV5-6 to TRBJ2-3; D possibly corresponds to TRBD1 (5 bases). The CDR3 totals 14 residues. V was pared by 0 bases and J by 2 bases, with 7 bases between. Germline CDR1 is SGHDT and CDR2 is YYEEEE. CDR3 amino acids: CASSLGGYTDTQYF. The DNA of the CDR3 is TGTGCCAGCAGCTTGGGGGGCTACACAGATACGCAGTATTTT.

The V and J genes are TRBV27 and TRBJ1-1; tentatively, D is TRBD1 (5 bases). CDR3 length: 14 residues. Trimming left V 5 bases short and J 1 base short, with 11 bases between. The V gene's germline CDR1 is MNHEY and CDR2 SMNVEV (reference sequence). CDR3 nucleotides: TGTGCCAGCAGTACCGGGGGGGGGAACACTGAAGCTTTCTTT. It codes for CASSTGGGNTEAFF.

V usage is TRBV7-6 and J usage is TRBJ2-1; TRBD1 agrees at 9 bases. V was pared by 5 bases and J by 4 bases, with 9 bases of the junction left unmatched. Per the germline V gene, CDR1 is SGHVS and CDR2 is FNYEAQ. The CDR3 covers 16 residues. The CDR3, as DNA: TGTGCCAGCAGCGTCTCCCGGGACAGGGAATACAATGAGCAGTTCTTC. This gives the protein CASSVSRDREYNEQFF.

For the CDR3, the DNA is TGCGCCAGCAGCCTGTACAGGGACGGCCAGCCCCAGCATTTT. The encoded protein is CASSLYRDGQPQHF. The V call is TRBV4-1, the J call TRBJ1-5; TRBD1 is a possible D gene (6 bases). This CDR3 contains 14 residues. Trimming took off 4 bases at V and 7 bases at J, with 14 bases between the two ends. Germline assignment: CDR1 MGHRA and CDR2 YSYEKL.

V and J are TRBV19 and TRBJ1-2, with unresolved D. This CDR3 contains 14 residues. V was trimmed by 6 bases and J by 4 bases, leaving 15 bases between them. Germline lookup yields CDR1 LNHDA and CDR2 SQIVND (reference sequence). DNA for the CDR3: TGTGCCAGTAGCAGCCTTACAAGCGGCTATGGCTACACCTTC. Amino acid sequence: CASSSLTSGYGYTF.

The chain is built from TRBV2 and TRBJ2-7, with D possibly matching TRBD2 (6 bases). Trimming left V 6 bases short and J 3 bases short, with 21 bases between. The length of the CDR3 is 16 residues. Germline CDR1 SNHLY, CDR2 FYNNEI. The CDR3 protein is CASSSDTGTARYEQYF. The CDR3 DNA is TGTGCCAGCAGCAGCGATACCGGGACTGCTCGCTACGAGCAGTACTTC.

The chain employs TRBV25-1 and TRBJ1-2; 7 positions match TRBD1. J was trimmed by 4 bases and V by 7 bases; bases with no gene match: 9. Germline CDR1 reads MGHDK; CDR2 reads SYGVNS. This CDR3 is built from 14 residues. This CDR3 reads CASMGGRGIYGYTF. The CDR3 bases are TGTGCCAGCATGGGGGGCAGGGGGATCTATGGCTACACCTTC.

The rearrangement joins TRBV18 to TRBJ1-6; unclear D gene. Trimming left V 4 bases short and J 5 bases short, with 6 bases between. Germline assignment: CDR1 KGHSH and CDR2 LQKENI. The CDR3 extends over 13 amino acids. For the CDR3, the DNA is TGTGCCAGCTCACGTCAGAATAATTCACCCCTCCACTTT. Translating it yields CASSRQNNSPLHF.

This sequence joins TRBV10-3 and TRBJ2-5; D might be TRBD2 (5 bases). V was cut by 7 bases and J by 5 bases, with 11 bases left in between. Germline V gene lookup returns CDR1 ENHRY and CDR2 SYGVKD. The CDR3 is 12 amino acids. CDR3 DNA sequence: TGTGCCATCACCCCCGGCGGGGAGACCCAGTACTTC. Translated: CAITPGGETQYF.

The CDR3 spells CASSQQVNGEKLFF. The CDR3 DNA reads TGTGCCAGCAGCCAACAGGTGAATGGTGAAAAACTGTTTTTT. The V gene is TRBV9, the J gene TRBJ1-4, with D perhaps TRBD1 (5 bases). From germline, CDR1 is SGDLS and CDR2 YYNGEE. CDR3 length: 14 residues. The germline V and J ends were trimmed by 4 bases and 7 bases, with 14 bases remaining between them.

V and J are TRBV29-1 and TRBJ1-1, with 8 nucleotides matching TRBD1. Germline CDR1 SQVTM, CDR2 ANQGSEA. This CDR3 spans 12 amino acids. V gave up 4 bases and J gave up 6 bases; unmatched junction bases: 4. CDR3 sequence (DNA): TGCAGCGTTGGAAGCAGGGGGCCTGAAGCTTTCTTT. Translation gives CSVGSRGPEAFF.

The rearrangement uses TRBV29-1 and TRBJ2-7; possibly TRBD1 for D (5 bases). CDR3 length: 12 amino acids. V was clipped by 6 bases and J by 5 bases, with 14 bases between them. The germline V gene has CDR1 SQVTM and CDR2 ANQGSEA. CDR3: CSVDPRVDEQYF. The CDR3 nucleotides read TGCAGCGTGGATCCCAGGGTAGACGAGCAGTACTTC.

This chain links TRBV7-2 with TRBJ2-3, with 8 bases aligning to TRBD2. The junction had 5 bases not matched to a gene; V was cut back by 0 bases and J by 3 bases. There are 16 residues in the CDR3. Looked up from germline, CDR1 is SGHTA and CDR2 is FQGNSA. The CDR3 DNA follows: TGTGCCAGCAGCTTAGCACTAGCGGCCGGGACAGATACGCAGTATTTT. Translated: CASSLALAAGTDTQYF.

The chain employs TRBV6-5 and TRBJ1-2; perhaps TRBD1 as D (6 bases). V lost 7 bases to trimming and J lost 3 bases, with 12 bases between them. Germline V gene lookup returns CDR1 MNHEY and CDR2 SVGAGI. This CDR3 spans 13 amino acids. The CDR3 protein is CASNRNRDYGYTF. CDR3 bases: TGTGCCAGCAACCGAAACAGGGACTATGGCTACACCTTC.

The chain couples TRBV11-2 to TRBJ1-1; 7 bases are shared with TRBD1. With 5 bases clipped from V and 1 base from J, the junction kept 7 bases outside the gene matches. The CDR3 is made up of 15 amino acids. Germline assignment: CDR1 SGHAT and CDR2 FQNNGV. The CDR3: CASSARQGANTEAFF. The CDR3 region has the DNA TGTGCCAGCAGCGCTCGACAGGGCGCGAACACTGAAGCTTTCTTT.

The chain uses TRBV9 and TRBJ2-3; TRBD2 might be the D (5 bases). CDR3 length: 16 residues. Germline-derived CDR1 and CDR2 are SGDLS and YYNGEE. V was pared by 4 bases and J by 5 bases, with 20 bases between. CDR3 protein: CASSSSRGSPQDTQYF. The CDR3 bases are TGTGCCAGCAGCTCCTCCCGGGGTAGTCCGCAAGATACGCAGTATTTT.

This chain uses TRBV28 with TRBJ2-7; 10 nucleotides match TRBD1. The CDR3 is made up of 17 amino acids. The germline V gene encodes CDR1 MDHEN and CDR2 SYDVKM. Unmatched junction bases numbered 10, after V lost 5 bases and J lost 0 bases. The CDR3 spells CASSPTGGSNPSYEQYF. Here the CDR3 DNA reads TGTGCCAGCAGTCCGACAGGGGGCAGTAACCCCTCCTACGAGCAGTACTTC.

V and J are TRBV19 and TRBJ2-3, with D maybe TRBD1 (6 bases). Germline values: CDR1 LNHDA, CDR2 SQIVND (reference sequence). This CDR3 has 15 residues. The V gene lost 5 bases and the J gene lost 2 bases, with 14 bases spanning the gap. The CDR3 region is CASSSRDTDTDTQYF. The CDR3 coding sequence is TGTGCCAGTAGTTCCCGGGACACCGACACAGATACGCAGTATTTT.

This chain uses TRBV7-2 with TRBJ2-7; 7 bases fit TRBD1. The germline CDR1 and CDR2 sequences are SGHTA and FQGNSA. Unmatched junction bases numbered 7, after V lost 5 bases and J lost 3 bases. The CDR3 sequence is 14 residues long. CDR3 nucleotides: TGTGCCAGCAGCGAGGGACAGTCTCACTACGAGCAGTACTTC. It specifies CASSEGQSHYEQYF.

The rearrangement links TRBV28 to TRBJ2-1; TRBD1 agrees at 9 bases. The CDR3 covers 16 residues. J gave up 2 bases and V 3 bases, and 5 bases lay outside the gene matches. Germline CDR1 MDHEN, CDR2 SYDVKM. The chain's CDR3 is CASSFPRDRAYNEQFF. The DNA for the CDR3 is TGTGCCAGCAGTTTCCCCCGGGACAGGGCCTACAATGAGCAGTTCTTC. Supplemented by reference TRBV28 and TRBJ2-1, the full variable domain reads DVKVTQSSRYLVKRTGEKVFLECVQDMDHENMFWYRQDPGLGLRLIYFSYDVKMKEKGDIPEGYSVSREKKERFSLILESASTNQTSMYLCASSFPRDRAYNEQFFGPGTRLTVL.

The rearrangement links TRBV7-8 to TRBJ1-1; no firm D call. There are 16 residues in the CDR3. Between the trimmed V and J ends, which lost 1 base and 2 bases, there was a span of 14 bases. Germline V CDR1 and CDR2: SGHVS, FQNEAQ. The CDR3 sequence: CASSLGGGKGNTEAFF. Written as DNA, the CDR3 is TGTGCCAGCAGCTTAGGAGGAGGGAAGGGAAACACTGAAGCTTTCTTT. The complete variable domain, with remaining parts taken from reference TRBV7-8 and TRBJ1-1, reads GAGVSQSPRYKVAKRGQDVALRCDPISGHVSLFWYQQALGQGPEFLTYFQNEAQLDKSGLPSDRFFAERPEGSVSTLKIQRTQQEDSAVYLCASSLGGGKGNTEAFFGQGTRLTVV.

In this sample, this clone turned up once. The J gene is TRBJ2-3, the V gene TRBV4-3; D gene uncertain. CDR3 length equals 14 residues. Between the trimmed V and J ends, which lost 0 bases and 5 bases, there was a span of 9 bases. CDR1 is LGHNA, CDR2 YSLEER, per germline. This CDR3 reads CASSQERSRDTQYF. The CDR3 DNA is TGCGCCAGCAGCCAAGAGAGGTCTAGAGATACGCAGTATTTT.

The chain combines TRBV5-4 with TRBJ2-1, with TRBD2 matching over 8 bases. The ends lost 4 bases at V and 1 base at J; junction bases unmatched: 4. The germline gives CDR1 SGHNT, CDR2 YYREEE (reference sequence). This CDR3 is 15 amino acids long. CDR3 coding DNA: TGTGCCAGCAGCCCCGGGGGGGGGTCCTACAATGAGCAGTTCTTC. It specifies CASSPGGGSYNEQFF.

The CDR3 loop reads CATEPTGNQPQHF. The CDR3 DNA sequence: TGTGCCACCGAACCCACGGGCAATCAGCCCCAGCATTTT. The genes are TRBV28 and TRBJ1-5; D is unclear. CDR1 is MDHEN and CDR2 is SYDVKM in the germline V gene. This CDR3 has 13 residues. The V end lost 10 bases, the J end lost 2 bases, and 12 bases lay between the germline ends.

The chain carries TRBV7-2 and TRBJ1-4; a weak D match, TRBD1 (6 bases). CDR3 length equals 15 residues. CDR1 and CDR2 from the germline V gene are SGHTA and FQGNSA. Trimming left V 4 bases short and J 3 bases short, with 12 bases between. In nucleotides, the CDR3 is TGTGCCAGCAGCTCGAAGACAGGTTCTAATGAAAAACTGTTTTTT. Translated, it gives CASSSKTGSNEKLFF.

This chain links TRBV5-1 with TRBJ2-1, with D unresolved. V was pared by 0 bases and J by 8 bases, with 12 bases between. Germline loops: CDR1 SGHRS, CDR2 YFSETQ. The CDR3 runs to 14 residues. CDR3 region: CASSLAARGDEQFF. The CDR3 DNA reads TGCGCCAGCAGCTTGGCGGCCCGCGGAGATGAGCAGTTCTTC.